A selection of T cell receptor beta chains follows, all from one sample in a study of cytomegalovirus exposure and HLA in healthy donors. Produced via immunoSEQ multiplex PCR; TCRdb's table is partial and in-frame only. The table has approximately 110,000 clones, 73% seen once; the top ten hold over 4%. The sequenced sample was PBMCs. Receptors were obtained from a man between 60 and 70 years old in good health and CMV-seropositive. Both conserved end residues are part of each CDR3. The D gene is left open where the match is weak.

v_gene,j_gene,d_gene,CDR3aa
TRBV2,TRBJ2-7,TRBD1,CASQGAWEQYF
TRBV5-1,TRBJ2-2,TRBD2,CASSTPAGESGELFF
TRBV4-1,TRBJ2-7,TRBD1,CASSRTGSYEQYF
TRBV28,TRBJ2-7,.,CASTPVGSTYEQYF
TRBV5-1,TRBJ1-2,TRBD1,CASARDSMDGYTF
TRBV4-1,TRBJ1-2,.,CASSQETAYGYTF
TRBV27,TRBJ1-1,.,CASSFTRGGNTEAFF
TRBV6-5,TRBJ2-7,.,CASSYSGQHYEQYF
TRBV7-2,TRBJ2-3,TRBD2,CASSLRGGVRSEAQYF
TRBV7-9,TRBJ1-6,TRBD1,CASSFRGRNSPLHF
TRBV5-1,TRBJ2-1,TRBD1,CASSEGQGDEQFF
TRBV5-1,TRBJ2-7,.,CASSEGAEQYF
TRBV9,TRBJ2-7,TRBD1,CASSAGQGVYEQYF
TRBV7-8,TRBJ2-1,TRBD2,CASSPPGLAFNNEQFF
TRBV6-6,TRBJ1-2,TRBD1,CASSHRDRGYYTF
TRBV29-1,TRBJ2-7,.,CSVQVKYEQYF
TRBV25-1,TRBJ2-5,TRBD2,CASSEYLGGGETQYF
TRBV10-3,TRBJ1-1,TRBD1,CAIRKDRGPMNTEAFF
TRBV28,TRBJ1-5,.,CASSHGSGRQPQHF
TRBV5-1,TRBJ2-1,.,CASSSLKLQGLGDEQFF
TRBV28,TRBJ1-2,.,CASSFRAGYGYTF
TRBV28,TRBJ1-5,.,CASRHVIMEGPNQPQHF
TRBV5-4,TRBJ1-2,TRBD1,CASSKDRGNLNYGYTF
TRBV10-3,TRBJ2-5,TRBD2,CAIRRGLAGVQETQYF
TRBV28,TRBJ1-6,.,CASTLTVDNSPLHF
TRBV9,TRBJ1-1,TRBD1,CASSSGTGDTEAFF
TRBV4-1,TRBJ2-3,TRBD2,CASSQEPAGGQYF
TRBV2,TRBJ2-5,.,CASNGERVETQYF
TRBV4-1,TRBJ1-5,.,CASSQEPGPGQPQHF
TRBV4-1,TRBJ2-7,TRBD2,CASSPGPGRAEQYF
TRBV5-1,TRBJ2-4,TRBD1,CASSLARQGALGLEHENIQYF
TRBV9,TRBJ2-4,TRBD2,CASSVAWGGVGNIQYF
TRBV5-4,TRBJ2-2,.,CAPTDTNTGELFF
TRBV27,TRBJ2-7,TRBD1,CASSQGQGSNEQYF
TRBV4-1,TRBJ1-2,TRBD1,CASSLPGTGSGYTF
TRBV2,TRBJ1-1,.,CASSLMGSSEAFF
TRBV15,TRBJ2-1,.,CATSRRSSQFF
TRBV4-1,TRBJ1-5,.,CASSQTVAFNQPQHF
TRBV5-6,TRBJ1-2,TRBD1,CASSLQEDTGGWYGYTF
TRBV7-2,TRBJ2-7,.,CASSLAAGTEAYEQYF
TRBV19,TRBJ1-5,.,CASSIFKQSNQPQHF